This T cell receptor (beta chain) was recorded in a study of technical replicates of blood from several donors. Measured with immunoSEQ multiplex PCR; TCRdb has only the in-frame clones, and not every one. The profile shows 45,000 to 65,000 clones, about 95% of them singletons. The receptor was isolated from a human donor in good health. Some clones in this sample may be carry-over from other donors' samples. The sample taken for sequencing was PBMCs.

Here the CDR3 reads CASSSTGGYYEQYF. CDR3 sequence (DNA): TGTGCCAGCAGTTCCACGGGGGGCTACTACGAGCAGTACTTC. This chain connects TRBV5-6 to TRBJ2-7; D may be TRBD2 (7 bases). The CDR3 totals 14 residues. Trimming cost V 5 bases and J 3 bases, with 15 bases left between them. Germline V gene lookup returns CDR1 SGHDT and CDR2 YYEEEE.